The 9 T cell receptor beta chains reported below all come from one sample, sequenced in a study of cytomegalovirus exposure and HLA in healthy donors (TCRdb year 2017). Libraries were built with the immunoSEQ multiplex PCR assay. The multiplex PCR relied on a mix of 60 forward primers for TCR Vbeta segments and 13 reverse primers for TCR Jbeta segments. TCRdb retrieved this table from immuneACCESS and kept in-frame rearrangements only. Not all clones are present; in checked studies, unresolved V genes account for under half, and no reason is known for the remainder. This sample comprises over 65,000 clones, around 75% of them detected only once. Together, the top ten hold 7% to 9% of the sample. Sequenced input: PBMCs. Receptor source: a middle-aged woman in good health and CMV-seronegative.

The chain carries TRBV4-3 and TRBJ2-1; 7 bases line up with TRBD2. This CDR3 spans 16 amino acids. With 3 bases clipped from V and 5 bases from J, the junction kept 10 bases outside the gene matches. CDR1 and CDR2 (germline): LGHNA, YSLEER. CDR3 loop: CASSHLREGPDNEQFF. CDR3 DNA sequence: TGCGCCAGCAGCCATCTCAGGGAGGGACCTGACAATGAGCAGTTCTTC.

This clone was seen a few times. The chain employs TRBV7-2 and TRBJ2-7; D is uncertain. This CDR3 is built from 13 residues. Trimming cost V 5 bases and J 6 bases, with 14 bases left between them. The germline CDR1 and CDR2 sequences are SGHTA and FQGNSA. The CDR3 DNA reads TGTGCCAGCAGCCCTGGCGCTAGAGGCGAGCAGTACTTC. This codes for CASSPGARGEQYF.

The V call is TRBV4-2, the J call TRBJ1-5; D perhaps matches TRBD1 (5 bases). Germline V CDR1 and CDR2: LGHNA, YNFKEQ. V was trimmed by 0 bases and J by 5 bases, leaving 14 bases between them. The CDR3 runs to 16 residues. CDR3: CASSQDSGDGYQPQHF. Here the CDR3 DNA reads TGTGCCAGCAGCCAAGATAGCGGGGACGGGTATCAGCCCCAGCATTTT.

The CDR3 protein is CASSRDKDSNQPQHF. CDR3 DNA: TGTGCCAGCAGCCGGGACAAAGATAGCAATCAGCCCCAGCATTTT. The chain is built from TRBV6-6 and TRBJ1-5, with D possibly being TRBD1 (6 bases). The CDR3 is made up of 15 amino acids. From germline, CDR1 is MNHNY and CDR2 SVGAGI (reference sequence). V lost 6 bases to trimming and J lost 0 bases, with 12 bases between them.

The J gene is TRBJ1-2, the V gene TRBV5-6, with 8 bases matching TRBD1. The ends lost 1 base at V and 6 bases at J; junction bases unmatched: 8. CDR1 and CDR2 from the germline V gene are SGHDT and YYEEEE. The CDR3 is made up of 15 amino acids. CDR3 loop: CASSLISGGEDGYTF. CDR3 DNA sequence: TGTGCCAGCAGCTTGATCTCAGGGGGCGAGGATGGCTACACCTTC.

The J gene is TRBJ1-2, the V gene TRBV7-9, with a possible D match to TRBD1 (6 bases). V lost 3 bases and J lost 6, with 23 bases in between. The germline gives CDR1 SEHNR, CDR2 FQNEAQ (reference sequence). The CDR3 has 17 residues. This chain's CDR3 is CASSLSLWGGEGHGYTF. Here the CDR3 DNA reads TGTGCCAGCAGCTTGAGCCTGTGGGGGGGCGAAGGGCATGGCTACACCTTC.

V and J are TRBV6-5 and TRBJ1-2, with TRBD1 matching over 8 bases. Germline values: CDR1 MNHEY, CDR2 SVGAGI. J gave up 8 bases and V 3 bases, and 11 bases lay outside the gene matches. CDR3 length: 15 amino acids. CDR3 nucleotide sequence: TGTGCCAGCAGTTATGGGCCAGGGGGCGGACGCGGCTACACCTTC. It codes for CASSYGPGGGRGYTF.

The V call is TRBV6-4, the J call TRBJ1-1, with 7 bases aligning to TRBD1. The length of the CDR3 is 15 residues. V lost 7 bases and J lost 6; bases outside the gene matches: 14. The germline CDR1 and CDR2 sequences are MRHNA and SNTAGT. CDR3 in DNA: TGTGCCAGCAAAGAAAACGACAGGGTAGACTCTGAAGCTTTCTTT. It translates to CASKENDRVDSEAFF.

CDR3 nucleotide sequence: TGTGCCAGCAGCTTGCAGGGGTGGTCTGGAAACACCATATATTTT. This codes for CASSLQGWSGNTIYF. The gene calls are TRBV5-8 and TRBJ1-3, with a possible D match to TRBD1 (6 bases). Germline CDR1 and CDR2: SGHTS and YDEGEE. CDR3 length equals 15 residues. Trimming stripped 1 base from V and 1 base from J, with 9 bases between.